The T cell receptor (beta chain) under discussion was sequenced for a study of blood T cell repertoires in COVID-19. On the study more broadly: Spain, Italy and the United States supplied samples that represented acute and convalescent COVID-19. T cells, B-cell-depleted T cells, or PBMCs supplied cDNA or gDNA.

Original processing notes: How many nucleated cells were present was estimated from reference gene primer amplification. The assay was immunoSEQ multiplex PCR, and TCRdb's table has in-frame clones only and misses some. The V and J calls and clone size come from that table; D and trimming were worked out from the DNA. The sample comprises 6,000 to 6,500 clones, approximately 78% of which are singletons, and over 6.5% rests with the top ten. In its sample, this clone was seen a few times. The V end lost 0 bases, the J end lost 2 bases, and 9 bases lay between the germline ends. This CDR3 has 15 amino acids. Per germline, CDR1 SGHRS and CDR2 YFSETQ.

This receptor was identified in a human donor with active COVID-19. The donor label of this sample is uncertain. Sequenced: peripheral blood. The rearrangement uses TRBV5-1 and TRBJ1-3; D possibly corresponds to TRBD1 (5 bases). Here the CDR3 reads CASSLEGLAGNTIYF. For the CDR3, the DNA is TGCGCCAGCAGCTTGGAGGGACTAGCTGGAAACACCATATATTTT.